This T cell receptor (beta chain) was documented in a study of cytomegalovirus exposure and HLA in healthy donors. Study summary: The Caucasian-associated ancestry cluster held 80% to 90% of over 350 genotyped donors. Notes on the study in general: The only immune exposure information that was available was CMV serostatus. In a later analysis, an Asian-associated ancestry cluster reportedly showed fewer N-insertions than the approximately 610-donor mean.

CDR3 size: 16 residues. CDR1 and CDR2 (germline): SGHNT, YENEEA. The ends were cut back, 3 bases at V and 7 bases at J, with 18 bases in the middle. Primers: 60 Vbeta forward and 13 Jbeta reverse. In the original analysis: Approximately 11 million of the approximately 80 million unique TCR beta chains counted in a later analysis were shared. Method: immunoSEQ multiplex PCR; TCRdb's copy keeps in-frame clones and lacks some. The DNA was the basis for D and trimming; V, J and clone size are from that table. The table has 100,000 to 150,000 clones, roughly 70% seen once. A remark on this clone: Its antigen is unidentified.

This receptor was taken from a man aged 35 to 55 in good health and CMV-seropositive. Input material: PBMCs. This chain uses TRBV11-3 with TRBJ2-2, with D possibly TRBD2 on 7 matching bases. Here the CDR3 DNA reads TGTGCCAGCAGCTTGTATGGGGGGGCTCGGGGCGGGGAGCTGTTTTTT. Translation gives CASSLYGGARGGELFF. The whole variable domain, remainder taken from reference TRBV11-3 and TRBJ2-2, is EAGVVQSPRYKIIEKKQPVAFWCNPISGHNTLYWYLQNLGQGPELLIRYENEEAVDDSQLPKDRFSAERLKGVDSTLKIQPAELGDSAVYLCASSLYGGARGGELFFGEGSRLTVL.